These T cell receptor beta chains were read from a single sample in a study of technical replicates of blood from a handful of donors. Profiled with immunoSEQ multiplex PCR; TCRdb holds only in-frame clones, not every one. The table includes about 80,000 clones, about 98% detected once. Material: T cells isolated from PBMCs. The source of these receptors is a human donor in good health. Both conserved end residues are part of each CDR3. The D gene is left open where the match is weak. The size field is filled for only some rows; it gives once, few, many or a size class.

D: .
size: .
V: TRBV28
J: TRBJ2-7
DNA: TGTGCCAGCACCGCGGGAAGCTACGAGCAGTACTTC
CDR3: CASTAGSYEQYF

D: TRBD1
size: .
V: TRBV2
J: TRBJ1-4
DNA: TGTGCCAGCACCGGGACAGGGCAAAAACTGTTTTTT
CDR3: CASTGTGQKLFF

D: TRBD2
size: .
V: TRBV7-6
J: TRBJ2-3
DNA: TGTGCCAGCAGTTCTAGCGGGAACACAGATACGCAGTATTTT
CDR3: CASSSSGNTDTQYF

D: TRBD1
size: .
V: TRBV28
J: TRBJ1-2
DNA: TGTGCCAGCAGTCAATCCAGGGGGGACTATGGCTACACCTTC
CDR3: CASSQSRGDYGYTF

D: .
size: .
V: TRBV6-5
J: TRBJ2-3
DNA: TGTGCCAGCAGCCTAGAGAGAGGAGAGGGTGATACGCAGTATTTT
CDR3: CASSLERGEGDTQYF

D: .
size: .
V: TRBV19
J: TRBJ1-2
DNA: TGTGCCAGTAGTATTGCACTCTTCCCCTATGGCTACACCTTC
CDR3: CASSIALFPYGYTF

D: TRBD2
size: .
V: TRBV27
J: TRBJ2-5
DNA: TGTGCCAGCAGTGGGGGGGACCAAGAGACCCAGTACTTC
CDR3: CASSGGDQETQYF

D: .
size: .
V: TRBV4-1
J: TRBJ2-5
DNA: TGCGCCAGCAGCCAAGACCAGGGTCGAGAGACCCAGTACTTC
CDR3: CASSQDQGRETQYF

D: .
size: .
V: TRBV6-5
J: TRBJ1-1
DNA: TGTGCCAGCAGTTACGGGGGGTCGAACACTGAAGCTTTCTTT
CDR3: CASSYGGSNTEAFF

D: .
size: .
V: TRBV10-1
J: TRBJ2-7
DNA: TGCGCCAGCAGCCCCGCCAGGGGAGAGGACTACGAGCAGTACTTC
CDR3: CASSPARGEDYEQYF

D: .
size: .
V: TRBV7-7
J: TRBJ2-7
DNA: TGTGCCAGCAGCTTAGAAGTAGACTCCTACGAGCAGTACTTC
CDR3: CASSLEVDSYEQYF

D: .
size: .
V: TRBV13
J: TRBJ1-3
DNA: TGTGCCAGCAGCCGGGGTCCTGGAAACACCATATATTTT
CDR3: CASSRGPGNTIYF

D: TRBD1
size: once
V: TRBV10-3
J: TRBJ1-2
DNA: TGTGCCATCAGTGAGTCGATTTCGGGACAGGGCATCAGGGATGGCTACACCTTC
CDR3: CAISESISGQGIRDGYTF

D: .
size: .
V: TRBV2
J: TRBJ2-3
DNA: TGTGCCAGCAGTTCTGCGGGGGACAAGCGGGGATACACAGATACGCAGTATTTT
CDR3: CASSSAGDKRGYTDTQYF